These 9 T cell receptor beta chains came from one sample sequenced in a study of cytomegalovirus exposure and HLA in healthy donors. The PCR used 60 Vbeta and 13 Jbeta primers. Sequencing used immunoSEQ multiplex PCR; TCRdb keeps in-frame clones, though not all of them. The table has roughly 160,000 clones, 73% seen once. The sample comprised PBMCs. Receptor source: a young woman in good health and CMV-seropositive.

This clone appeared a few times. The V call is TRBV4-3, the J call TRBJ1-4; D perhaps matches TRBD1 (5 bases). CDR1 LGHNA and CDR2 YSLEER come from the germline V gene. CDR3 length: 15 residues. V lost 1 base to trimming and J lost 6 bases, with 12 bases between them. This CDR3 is CASSQAWTWDEKLFF. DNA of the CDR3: TGCGCCAGCAGCCAAGCTTGGACATGGGATGAAAAACTGTTTTTT.

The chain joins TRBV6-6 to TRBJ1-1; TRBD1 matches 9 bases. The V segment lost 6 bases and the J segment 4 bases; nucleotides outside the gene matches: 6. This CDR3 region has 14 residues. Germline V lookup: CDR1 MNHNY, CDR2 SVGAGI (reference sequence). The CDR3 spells CASSPRDRATEAFF. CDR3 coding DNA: TGTGCCAGCAGCCCTCGGGACAGGGCCACTGAAGCTTTCTTT.

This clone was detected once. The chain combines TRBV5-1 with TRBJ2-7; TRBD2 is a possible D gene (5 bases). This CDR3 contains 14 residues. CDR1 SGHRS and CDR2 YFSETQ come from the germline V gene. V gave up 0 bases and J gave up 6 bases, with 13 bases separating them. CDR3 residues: CASSLVNEGSEQYF. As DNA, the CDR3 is TGCGCCAGCAGCTTGGTCAATGAGGGTTCCGAGCAGTACTTC.

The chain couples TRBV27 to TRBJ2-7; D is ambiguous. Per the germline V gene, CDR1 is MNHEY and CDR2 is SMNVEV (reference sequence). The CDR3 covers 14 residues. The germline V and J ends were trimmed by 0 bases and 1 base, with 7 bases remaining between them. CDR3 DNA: TGTGCCAGCAGTTTATCGCAGGTGTCCTACGAGCAGTACTTC. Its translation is CASSLSQVSYEQYF.

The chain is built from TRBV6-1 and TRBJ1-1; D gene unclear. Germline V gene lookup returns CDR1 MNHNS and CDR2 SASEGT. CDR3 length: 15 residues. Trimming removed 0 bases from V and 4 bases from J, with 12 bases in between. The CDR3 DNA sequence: TGTGCCAGCAGTGAAGCGCCAGACAATCCCACTGAAGCTTTCTTT. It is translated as CASSEAPDNPTEAFF.

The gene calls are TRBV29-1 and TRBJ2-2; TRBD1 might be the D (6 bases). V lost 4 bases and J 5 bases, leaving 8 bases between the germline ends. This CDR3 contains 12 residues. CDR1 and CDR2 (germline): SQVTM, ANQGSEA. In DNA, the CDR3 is TGCAGCGTTGTAGGGGGAACCGGGGAGCTGTTTTTT. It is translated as CSVVGGTGELFF.

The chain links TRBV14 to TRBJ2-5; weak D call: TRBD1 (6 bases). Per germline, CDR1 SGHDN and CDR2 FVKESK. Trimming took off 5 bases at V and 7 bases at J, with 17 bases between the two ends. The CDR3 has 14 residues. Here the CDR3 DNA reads TGTGCCAGCAGCGCCCAGACAGGCTCGGGGACCCAGTACTTC. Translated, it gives CASSAQTGSGTQYF.

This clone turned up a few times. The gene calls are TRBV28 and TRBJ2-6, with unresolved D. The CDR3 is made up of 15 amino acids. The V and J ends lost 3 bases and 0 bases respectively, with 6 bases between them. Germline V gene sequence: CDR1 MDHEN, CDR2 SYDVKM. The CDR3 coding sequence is TGTGCCAGCAGTTTTTTTAGCTCTGGGGCCAACGTCCTGACTTTC. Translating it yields CASSFFSSGANVLTF.

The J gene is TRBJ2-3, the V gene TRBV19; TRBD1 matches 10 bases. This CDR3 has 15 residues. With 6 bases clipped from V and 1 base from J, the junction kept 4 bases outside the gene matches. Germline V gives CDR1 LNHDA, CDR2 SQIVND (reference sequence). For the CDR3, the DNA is TGTGCCAGTAGGGCCGGGACAGGGGGCACAGATACGCAGTATTTT. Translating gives CASRAGTGGTDTQYF.